Included here is one T cell receptor beta chain sequence, with context. Using immunoSEQ multiplex PCR, the repertoire was profiled, and TCRdb retains in-frame clones only, with some absent. The sample has some 2 million clones, approximately 94% seen once. The sample originates from a study of shared clonotypes between healthy human individuals. Cells designated naive CD8 were CD45RO-negative and were positively selected for CCR7, with terminally differentiated effector memory CD45RA+ cells excluded. This CDR3 contains 15 residues. Germline-derived CDR1 and CDR2 are MNHEY and SVGAGI. J was trimmed by 2 bases and V by 7 bases; bases with no gene match: 5.

The specimen was naive CD8+ T cells sorted from blood. The source is a young man in good health. This chain links TRBV6-5 with TRBJ2-5; 12 bases agree with TRBD2. The CDR3, as DNA: TGTGCCAGCAAACGGACTAGCGGGGATCAAGAGACCCAGTACTTC. This sequence encodes CASKRTSGDQETQYF.